The T cell receptor beta chain described here comes from a study of Ad26.COV2.S vaccination and SARS-CoV-2 variants. About the study: Ad26.COV2.S, an intramuscular injection, was given once or twice 56 days apart. Points from the study as a whole: With respect to non-spike TCR breadth, vaccine and placebo recipients were similar. Responses of T cells in total may have been underestimated by the TCR breadth and depth analyses.

On this clone: What it recognizes is unknown.

CDR1 MNHEY and CDR2 SMNVEV come from the germline V gene (reference sequence). Trimming removed 5 bases at V and 14 bases at J, with 19 bases between. The CDR3 extends over 13 amino acids. Sample treatment: about 20 received Ad26.COV2.S at low or high dose, single or two shots; about five received placebo; per-sample allocation not given. Specimens were obtained on day 63 following the first vaccine or placebo injection. Here immunoSEQ multiplex PCR was the method, and the copy in TCRdb shows in-frame clones only, minus some. The sample gives about 440,000 clones, about 92% of which show up once; roughly 3.9% is in the top ten.

This TCR was recovered from a person aged 18-60 years who received the Ad26.COV2.S COVID-19 vaccine or a placebo. Sequenced material: peripheral blood, taken in a trial of Ad26.COV2.S vaccine versus placebo. The J gene is TRBJ2-1, the V gene TRBV27, with D perhaps TRBD2 (6 bases). CDR3 in amino acids: CASSIGTFTPEFF. The DNA for the CDR3 is TGTGCCAGCAGTATTGGGACTTTCACCCCCGAGTTCTTC.